These 25 T cell receptor beta chains were sequenced from one sample in a study of T cell repertoires in cytomegalovirus infection. No cognate antigen is known for these TCRs. TCRdb called the reads again in MiXCR, with one record for every CDR3 protein. The sample records roughly 500,000 distinct CDR3 sequences, 30% to 40% being singletons. The sequenced sample was cultured PBMCs, obtained from culture after CMV antigen stimulation. The receptors shown here come from a human donor in good health (CMV status not recorded). Some clones in this sample may be carry-over from other donors' samples.

This clonotype was observed a handful of times. The chain recombines TRBV6-2 or TRBV6-3 with TRBJ2-1; no reliable D call. The germline V gene encodes CDR1 MNHEY and CDR2 SVGEGT. This CDR3 region has 17 residues. V was shortened by 6 bases and J by 0 bases, with 18 bases between the two germline ends. This CDR3 is CASRPQMRRSSYNEQFF. The CDR3 DNA reads TGTGCCAGCAGACCCCAGATGAGACGGAGCTCCTACAATGAGCAGTTCTTC.

This clonotype was observed a few times. The chain uses TRBV6-2 or TRBV6-3 and TRBJ2-4; maybe TRBD1 (6 bases). V shed 6 bases and J shed 0 bases, with 12 bases lying between them. From germline, CDR1 is MNHEY and CDR2 SVGEGT. The CDR3 runs 15 residues. CDR3 DNA: TGTGCCAGCAGCGCACAGGGAGTAGCCAAAAACATTCAGTACTTC. Protein sequence: CASSAQGVAKNIQYF.

J is TRBJ2-7 and V is TRBV28; D possibly uses TRBD1 or TRBD2 (6 bases each). Trimming shortened V by 2 bases and J by 4 bases, and 15 bases separated the two germline ends. This CDR3 has 15 amino acids. CDR1 and CDR2 from the germline V gene are MDHEN and SYDVKM. Here the CDR3 reads CASSLGGTRTYEQYF. CDR3 in DNA: TGTGCCAGCAGTTTAGGAGGGACAAGAACTTACGAGCAGTACTTC.

This clonotype was detected a few times. The chain couples TRBV11-2 to TRBJ2-4; TRBD1 is a possible D gene (6 bases). Trimming cost V 3 bases and J 1 base, with 13 bases left between them. CDR3 size: 16 residues. Per germline, CDR1 SGHAT and CDR2 FQNNGV. Here the CDR3 DNA reads TGTGCCAGCAGCTTCGGGCAGGGGCCGGCCAAAAACATTCAGTACTTC. Translated: CASSFGQGPAKNIQYF.

The chain carries TRBV6-5 and TRBJ2-3; 7 bases are shared with TRBD2. V shed 10 bases and J 10 bases; nucleotides not matched to a gene: 11. The CDR3 is made up of 12 amino acids. CDR1 is MNHEY, CDR2 SVGAGI, per germline. The CDR3 spells CATSGGRDSQYF. The CDR3 nucleotides read TGTGCCACCTCCGGGGGGAGGGATTCGCAGTATTTT.

This clonotype was picked up a small number of times. Sequence at one end of the junction differs from germline and may be a read error. CDR3 residues: CASSPKGLAEKSIQYF. The CDR3 bases are TGTGCCAGCAGCCCAAAAGGACTAGCGGAGAAAAGCATTCAGTACTTC. This chain joins TRBV7-4 and TRBJ2-4; 10 nucleotides line up with TRBD2. Germline V gene lookup returns CDR1 SGHVT and CDR2 SQSDAQ. The CDR3 contains 16 residues.

This clonotype has only a few counts. The J gene is TRBJ1-5, the V gene TRBV7-3; D uncertain. Germline loops: CDR1 SGHTA, CDR2 FQGTGA. This CDR3 has 14 amino acids. V dropped 3 bases and J dropped 5 bases, with 11 bases sitting between them. Written as DNA, the CDR3 is TGTGCCAGCAGCTTTGAGGGATGGGATCAGCCCCAGCATTTT. Its protein is CASSFEGWDQPQHF.

The chain employs TRBV6-8 and TRBJ2-1, with 15 nucleotides matching TRBD2. Per germline, CDR1 MNHGY and CDR2 SAAAGT. V was clipped by 2 bases and J by 8 bases; unmatched bases: 4. The CDR3 spans 16 residues. CDR3 sequence: CASSYPWTSGRDEQFF. CDR3 sequence (DNA): TGTGCCAGCAGTTACCCTTGGACTAGCGGGAGGGATGAGCAGTTCTTC.

This clonotype turned up a few times. CDR3 protein: CASTGLNQGFGKLFF. CDR3 DNA sequence: TGTGCCAGCACCGGACTAAACCAGGGGTTTGGAAAACTGTTTTTT. The gene calls are TRBV6-2 or TRBV6-3 and TRBJ1-4; weak D call: TRBD1 (6 bases). The CDR3 has 15 residues. The germline V gene has CDR1 MNHEY and CDR2 SVGEGT. V lost 7 bases and J lost 10, with 22 bases in between.

This clonotype has ten or more counts. The V call is TRBV28, the J call TRBJ2-7; 7 bases map to TRBD1. Losses at the gene ends were 7 bases for V and 4 bases for J; bases not matched to a gene: 10. CDR1 and CDR2 (germline): MDHEN, SYDVKM. CDR3 length: 14 residues. This chain's CDR3 is CASNRDRSSYEQYF. CDR3 coding DNA: TGTGCCAGCAACCGGGACAGAAGCTCTTACGAGCAGTACTTC.

The rearrangement joins TRBV7-2 to TRBJ1-5; TRBD1 is a possible D gene (5 bases). This CDR3 contains 14 residues. The V gene lost 0 bases and the J gene lost 3 bases, with 6 bases spanning the gap. Per germline, CDR1 SGHTA and CDR2 FQGNSA. The CDR3 protein is CASSLARANQPQHF. The CDR3 nucleotides are TGTGCCAGCAGCTTAGCCAGGGCCAATCAGCCCCAGCATTTT.

The gene calls are TRBV20-1 and TRBJ1-1, with D perhaps TRBD1 (6 bases). This CDR3 comprises 16 residues. V was cut by 0 bases and J by 1 base, with 15 bases left in between. Looked up from germline, CDR1 is DFQATT and CDR2 is SNEGSKA (reference sequence). This CDR3 reads CSARDTGDTWNTEAFF. CDR3 sequence (DNA): TGCAGTGCTAGAGATACCGGGGACACGTGGAACACTGAAGCTTTCTTT.

This rearrangement joins TRBV5-6 to TRBJ2-1; D remains unclear. V dropped 6 bases and J dropped 0 bases, with 16 bases sitting between them. Per the germline V gene, CDR1 is SGHDT and CDR2 is YYEEEE. This CDR3 region has 16 residues. The chain's CDR3 is CASTRSLVSSYNEQFF. The CDR3 nucleotides read TGTGCCAGCACCCGGAGCCTAGTTAGCTCCTACAATGAGCAGTTCTTC.

Here the CDR3 reads CATSRDLGNTAKNIQYF. CDR3 coding DNA: TGTGCCACCAGCAGAGATCTTGGGAACACGGCCAAAAACATTCAGTACTTC. The chain couples TRBV15 to TRBJ2-4; D is ambiguous. Germline V CDR1 and CDR2: LNHNV, YYDKDF (reference sequence). This CDR3 spans 17 amino acids. Trimming stripped 0 bases from V and 1 base from J, with 13 bases between.

The rearrangement links TRBV5-4 to TRBJ1-2, with D perhaps TRBD1 (5 bases). The CDR3 totals 15 residues. V was clipped by 3 bases and J by 3 bases, with 15 bases between them. Per the germline V gene, CDR1 is SGHNT and CDR2 is YYREEE (reference sequence). The CDR3 reads CASSWVPGWDYGYTF. Written as DNA, the CDR3 is TGTGCCAGCAGCTGGGTTCCAGGGTGGGACTATGGCTACACCTTC.

This clonotype showed up just a few times. The chain joins TRBV4-1 to TRBJ1-3, with D possibly being TRBD1 (5 bases). V lost 3 bases, J lost 3 bases, and 21 bases lay in between. The germline CDR1 and CDR2 sequences are MGHRA and YSYEKL. This CDR3 spans 18 amino acids. CDR3 in DNA: TGCGCCAGCAGCCAGGCACAGGCGAACCCCTCCTTTGGAAACACCATATATTTT. It encodes CASSQAQANPSFGNTIYF.

This clonotype was observed once. The chain uses TRBV20-1 and TRBJ2-3; tentatively, D is TRBD1 (5 bases). With 1 base removed from V and 1 base from J, the gap between germline ends came to 9 bases. The CDR3 loop spans 14 amino acids. Germline values: CDR1 DFQATT, CDR2 SNEGSKA (reference sequence). Here the CDR3 DNA reads TGCAGTGCTAGAGGGGGCAGGGGCACAGATACGCAGTATTTT. It is translated as CSARGGRGTDTQYF.

The rearrangement links TRBV6-8 to TRBJ1-6; tentatively, D is TRBD1 (6 bases). The CDR3 is 17 residues long. Trimming shortened V by 2 bases and J by 7 bases, and 18 bases separated the two germline ends. Germline CDR1 reads MNHGY; CDR2 reads SAAAGT. CDR3 DNA sequence: TGTGCCAGCAGTTACGTGGGGGGCCTTAGCGAGAATTCACCCCTCCACTTT. This translates into CASSYVGGLSENSPLHF.

This clonotype has only a few counts. The chain joins TRBV4-3 to TRBJ2-1, with a tentative D call TRBD1 (6 bases). The CDR3 length is 15 residues. Trimming took 6 bases from V and 0 from J, leaving 12 bases between them. Germline V gives CDR1 LGHNA, CDR2 YSLEER. The CDR3 DNA is TGCGCCAGCAGACCTGGACAGCGCTCCTACAATGAGCAGTTCTTC. It yields the protein CASRPGQRSYNEQFF.

There are many counts of this clonotype. J is TRBJ2-3 and V is TRBV7-8; 10 nucleotides align to TRBD2. Germline V CDR1 and CDR2: SGHVS, FQNEAQ. The CDR3 extends over 16 amino acids. Germline trimming cut 4 bases from V and 1 base from J; bases unmatched to any gene: 5. The CDR3 bases are TGTGCCAGCAGCTCTCGGACTAGCGGCGGCACAGATACGCAGTATTTT. It encodes CASSSRTSGGTDTQYF.

This clonotype was seen more than once but under ten times. This sequence joins TRBV7-2 and TRBJ2-7, with D possibly matching TRBD1 (6 bases). V was cut by 3 bases and J by 4 bases, with 10 bases left in between. CDR3 length equals 13 residues. Germline V gives CDR1 SGHTA, CDR2 FQGNSA. The CDR3 here is CASSFRGGYEQYV. The CDR3 bases are TGTGCCAGCAGCTTCAGAGGGGGTTACGAGCAGTACGTC.

This sequence joins TRBV4-1 and TRBJ1-1; D remains ambiguous. V shed 6 bases and J shed 1 base, with 18 bases lying between them. This CDR3 region has 16 residues. Germline V lookup: CDR1 MGHRA, CDR2 YSYEKL. CDR3 region: CASRARAPPANTEAFF. For the CDR3, the DNA is TGCGCCAGCAGGGCAAGGGCCCCACCAGCGAACACTGAAGCTTTCTTT.

This chain joins TRBV24-1 and TRBJ2-1; 7 nucleotides align to TRBD1. With V trimmed by 4 bases and J by 8 bases, 1 base remained unmatched. The germline gives CDR1 KGHDR, CDR2 SFDVKD. There are 12 residues in the CDR3. CDR3 nucleotides: TGTGCCACCAGTGACACAGGGGATGAGCAGTTCTTC. Translating it yields CATSDTGDEQFF.

The chain joins TRBV12-3 or TRBV12-4 to TRBJ1-2; possible D gene TRBD1, 6 bases. Trimming left V 7 bases short and J 5 bases short, with 14 bases between. This CDR3 has 13 amino acids. As DNA, the CDR3 is TGTGCCAGCACCCCTGGAGGGGGGTATGGCTACACCTTC. Its translation: CASTPGGGYGYTF.

This clonotype was seen at least ten times. The V call is TRBV7-2, the J call TRBJ2-1; D possibly corresponds to TRBD2 (5 bases). This CDR3 region has 14 residues. Per the germline V gene, CDR1 is SGHTA and CDR2 is FQGNSA. V lost 5 bases, J lost 9 bases, and 17 bases lay in between. The CDR3 sequence: CASSLFPLEVEQFF. The CDR3 nucleotides are TGTGCCAGCAGCCTATTTCCACTAGAGGTTGAGCAGTTCTTC. The full variable domain, completed using reference TRBV7-2 and TRBJ2-1, is GAGVSQSPSNKVTEKGKDVELRCDPISGHTALYWYRQSLGQGLEFLIYFQGNSAPDKSGLPSDRFSAERTGGSVSTLTIQRTQQEDSAVYLCASSLFPLEVEQFFGPGTRLTVL.